This T cell receptor (beta chain) was recovered during a study of blood T cell repertoires in COVID-19. Study background: The United States, Italy and Spain were the sources of the acute and convalescent COVID-19 samples. In each case, the material was cDNA or gDNA derived from T cells, B-cell-depleted T cells, or PBMCs.

Original analysis: Amplification with reference gene primers provided the estimates of nucleated cell counts. TCRdb's table, derived via immunoSEQ multiplex PCR, lists solely in-frame clones and lacks some. V and J calls and clone size come straight from that table; D and trimming were deduced from the DNA. The repertoire has 200,000 to 300,000 clones, roughly 80% of them found once; the top ten carry approximately 4%. The receptor was isolated from a man aged 60-69 years with acute or convalescent COVID-19. Sequenced: peripheral blood.

The CDR3 protein is CASSLEGGLAGGHTGELFF. CDR3 bases: TGTGCCAGCAGCTTAGAAGGGGGACTAGCGGGAGGGCACACCGGGGAGCTGTTTTTT. The chain couples TRBV11-2 to TRBJ2-2, with 16 bases aligning to TRBD2. V shed 0 bases and J 3 bases; nucleotides not matched to a gene: 4. Germline assignment: CDR1 SGHAT and CDR2 FQNNGV. The CDR3 length is 19 residues.